These 25 T cell receptor beta chains originate from one sample sequenced in a study of PD-1 blockade in classical Hodgkin lymphoma. Assay used: immunoSEQ multiplex PCR; TCRdb lists only in-frame clones, some missing. Found here are over 80,000 clones, 78% of them singletons; the top ten hold about a tenth. The time point is: cycle 4 day 1 (C4D1), after 6 weeks of nivolumab. Every single patient, without exception, relapsed after autologous stem cell transplantation, and brentuximab vedotin exposure varied. Sequenced material: peripheral blood mononuclear cells (PBMCs), taken before the fourth cycle of nivolumab. The receptors shown here come from a human donor with classical Hodgkin lymphoma.

This clone was counted only a few times. The gene calls are TRBV2 and TRBJ2-2; the D is unclear. V dropped 8 bases and J dropped 3 bases, with 16 bases sitting between them. CDR3 length: 15 residues. Germline CDR1 reads SNHLY; CDR2 reads FYNNEI. This CDR3 is CASEPQPMYTGELFF. In nucleotides, the CDR3 is TGTGCCAGCGAGCCTCAACCGATGTACACCGGGGAGCTGTTTTTT.

This clone was counted once. The chain links TRBV5-6 to TRBJ2-5, with 8 bases fitting TRBD1. This CDR3 region has 16 residues. Trimming at V came to 4 bases and at J to 4 bases, leaving 12 bases not matched to a gene. Germline lookup yields CDR1 SGHDT and CDR2 YYEEEE. This CDR3 is CASSLRGRGFGETQYF. The CDR3 coding sequence is TGTGCCAGCAGCCTCAGGGGGCGCGGGTTTGGAGAGACCCAGTACTTC.

This clone has only a few counts. CDR3 sequence reads: CASSYASRSSYNEQFF. In nucleotides, the CDR3 is TGTGCCAGCAGTTACGCTTCCCGGAGCTCCTACAATGAGCAGTTCTTC. The V gene is TRBV6-5, the J gene TRBJ2-1; D ambiguous. Trimming removed 2 bases at V and 0 bases at J, with 11 bases between. This CDR3 is 16 amino acids long. Germline CDR1 is MNHEY and CDR2 is SVGAGI.

The V gene is TRBV29-1, the J gene TRBJ1-1; D is unclear. In germline, CDR1 is SQVTM, CDR2 ANQGSEA. The CDR3 sequence is 13 residues long. The V gene lost 6 bases and the J gene lost 10 bases, with 21 bases spanning the gap. CDR3 protein: CSVQDSTHLGAFF. The CDR3 DNA is TGCAGCGTCCAAGATAGTACCCACCTTGGAGCTTTCTTT.

The chain carries TRBV18 and TRBJ2-3; D possibly corresponds to TRBD1 (6 bases). Trimming pared 3 bases from V and 6 bases from J, leaving 16 bases between. The CDR3 is 15 amino acids. The V gene's germline CDR1 is KGHSH and CDR2 LQKENI. In DNA form, the CDR3 reads TGTGCCAGCTCACCTAGGACAGCGCTGGTGGATACGCAGTATTTT. This sequence encodes CASSPRTALVDTQYF.

The chain carries TRBV6-1 and TRBJ2-7; 10 bases fit TRBD1. The CDR3 runs to 14 residues. The germline CDR1 and CDR2 sequences are MNHNS and SASEGT. J gave up 4 bases and V 7 bases, and 7 bases lay outside the gene matches. CDR3 residues: CASKRQGARYEQYF. The CDR3 bases are TGTGCCAGCAAACGACAGGGGGCGCGATACGAGCAGTACTTC.

V gene TRBV7-9 combines with J gene TRBJ1-1, with no clear D. This CDR3 contains 14 residues. V was trimmed by 1 base and J by 1 base, leaving 7 bases between them. In germline, CDR1 is SEHNR, CDR2 FQNEAQ (reference sequence). CDR3 sequence: CASSLEGGNTEAFF. CDR3 sequence (DNA): TGTGCCAGCAGCTTAGAAGGCGGGAACACTGAAGCTTTCTTT.

Notes on this clone: Other DNA sequences in the sample encode the same CDR3. The chain employs TRBV11-3 and TRBJ2-5; 11 nucleotides match TRBD1. Germline loops: CDR1 SGHNT, CDR2 YENEEA. This CDR3 spans 15 amino acids. V trimming: 3 bases; J trimming: 4 bases; junction bases outside the gene matches: 4. In DNA form, the CDR3 reads TGTGCCAGCAGCTTGGGACAGGGGGGGGGAGAGACCCAGTACTTC. This sequence encodes CASSLGQGGGETQYF.

Regarding this clone: One end of the junction fails to match germline, which may point to a read error. This rearrangement joins TRBV7-3 to TRBJ1-1, with D unclear. CDR3 length: 13 residues. Germline V gene sequence: CDR1 SGHTA, CDR2 FQGTGA. Here the CDR3 DNA reads TGTGCCAGCAGCTTAAACCCCCCTGCGGGCCCTATCTTT. This encodes CASSLNPPAGPIF.

The genes are TRBV13 and TRBJ2-7, with 7 bases fitting TRBD2. This CDR3 region has 16 residues. Trimming removed 5 bases from V and 5 bases from J; junction bases left unmatched: 15. CDR1 and CDR2 (germline): PRHDT, FYEKMQ (reference sequence). The CDR3 loop reads CASSHAQLAIGHEQYF. The CDR3 region has the DNA TGTGCCAGCAGCCACGCCCAACTAGCGATCGGGCACGAGCAGTACTTC.

The chain combines TRBV7-9 with TRBJ1-6; D remains ambiguous. Germline CDR1 is SEHNR and CDR2 is FQNEAQ (reference sequence). This CDR3 region has 14 residues. The ends were cut back, 6 bases at V and 8 bases at J, with 14 bases in the middle. This CDR3 reads CASSGSQGHSPLHF. The CDR3 DNA follows: TGTGCCAGCAGTGGCTCCCAAGGGCATTCACCCCTCCACTTT.

The rearrangement joins TRBV6-6 to TRBJ2-7, with D possibly being TRBD1 (6 bases). Germline V gene lookup returns CDR1 MNHNY and CDR2 SVGAGI (reference sequence). This CDR3 spans 15 amino acids. V was pared by 4 bases and J by 3 bases, with 16 bases between. The CDR3 spells CASSSYRDLGYEQYF. The CDR3 DNA sequence: TGTGCCAGCAGTTCGTACAGGGACCTGGGCTACGAGCAGTACTTC.

The chain employs TRBV6-6 and TRBJ1-2; tentative D call: TRBD1 (5 bases). The CDR3 loop spans 13 amino acids. Germline-derived CDR1 and CDR2 are MNHNY and SVGAGI (reference sequence). V lost 5 bases, J lost 3 bases, and 10 bases lay in between. Here the CDR3 reads CASSHDSYYGYTF. In DNA, the CDR3 is TGTGCCAGCAGTCACGACAGTTACTATGGCTACACCTTC.

This chain uses TRBV28 with TRBJ1-2, with D perhaps TRBD1 (6 bases). The CDR3 consists of 15 residues. V was clipped by 2 bases and J by 6 bases, with 16 bases between them. Germline V gives CDR1 MDHEN, CDR2 SYDVKM. CDR3: CASSLAHREADGYTF. The CDR3 bases are TGTGCCAGCAGTTTAGCTCACAGGGAGGCTGATGGCTACACCTTC.

This chain connects TRBV28 to TRBJ2-3; 10 positions match TRBD2. J lost 2 bases, V lost 2 bases, and 10 bases had no gene match. Germline values: CDR1 MDHEN, CDR2 SYDVKM. The CDR3 sequence is 18 residues long. The CDR3 loop is CASSLGPSGRVTTDTQYF. The CDR3 bases are TGTGCCAGCAGTTTAGGGCCCAGCGGGAGGGTGACCACAGATACGCAGTATTTT.

This chain joins TRBV9 and TRBJ2-5; tentatively, D is TRBD1 (6 bases). Trimming took 0 bases from V and 1 from J, leaving 16 bases between them. The CDR3 consists of 17 residues. Germline CDR1 and CDR2: SGDLS and YYNGEE. The CDR3 sequence is CASSVGPQVGGQETQYF. The CDR3 DNA reads TGTGCCAGCAGCGTAGGACCCCAGGTAGGGGGCCAAGAGACCCAGTACTTC.

The chain recombines TRBV6-6 with TRBJ1-1; possibly TRBD1 for D (5 bases). CDR1 is MNHNY, CDR2 SVGAGI, per germline (reference sequence). Trimming took off 2 bases at V and 5 bases at J, with 12 bases between the two ends. This CDR3 is 14 amino acids long. The CDR3, as DNA: TGTGCCAGCAGTTACGGGGGTGTAGGGACTGAAGCTTTCTTT. Protein: CASSYGGVGTEAFF.

The V call is TRBV9, the J call TRBJ1-2; possible D gene TRBD1, 5 bases. V was trimmed by 4 bases and J by 1 base, leaving 14 bases between them. Germline CDR1 reads SGDLS; CDR2 reads YYNGEE. The CDR3 loop spans 15 amino acids. The CDR3 DNA sequence: TGTGCCAGCAGCTCGGGACCGCCCGTTAACTATGGCTACACCTTC. Amino acids: CASSSGPPVNYGYTF.

The rearrangement links TRBV19 to TRBJ2-3; D possibly matches TRBD1 or TRBD2 (5 bases each). V lost 4 bases and J 4 bases, leaving 15 bases between the germline ends. The CDR3 covers 15 residues. Germline V gives CDR1 LNHDA, CDR2 SQIVND (reference sequence). The CDR3 DNA is TGTGCCAGTAGTAACCTAGGGCGAGGGGCAGATACGCAGTATTTT. Its translation: CASSNLGRGADTQYF.

The chain is built from TRBV5-6 and TRBJ2-7; the match to TRBD2 covers 15 bases. Trimming took 4 bases from V and 4 from J; bases not matched to a gene: 12. Looked up from germline, CDR1 is SGHDT and CDR2 is YYEEEE. CDR3 length: 18 amino acids. In nucleotides, the CDR3 is TGTGCCAGCAGCCACTTCGGACTAGCGGGAGGGGTTGAGTACGAGCAGTACTTC. This sequence encodes CASSHFGLAGGVEYEQYF.

The J gene is TRBJ2-1, the V gene TRBV11-2, with TRBD2 identical over 7 bases. This CDR3 spans 17 amino acids. Germline CDR1 reads SGHAT; CDR2 reads FQNNGV. V lost 5 bases, J lost 4 bases, and 14 bases stayed unmatched. The CDR3 spells CASSPHLRLADYNEQFF. For the CDR3, the DNA is TGTGCCAGCAGCCCTCATCTAAGACTAGCAGATTACAATGAGCAGTTCTTC.

The chain is built from TRBV4-3 and TRBJ1-5; 7 bases line up with TRBD1. The CDR3 totals 15 residues. Losses at the gene ends were 6 bases for V and 11 bases for J; bases not matched to a gene: 16. Per the germline V gene, CDR1 is LGHNA and CDR2 is YSLEER. The chain's CDR3 is CASSPDRISGEAQHF. CDR3 bases: TGCGCCAGCAGTCCGGACAGGATCTCTGGGGAGGCCCAGCATTTT.

V gene TRBV7-9 combines with J gene TRBJ2-1; D gene ambiguous. Germline V gives CDR1 SEHNR, CDR2 FQNEAQ (reference sequence). The CDR3 totals 15 residues. V dropped 3 bases and J dropped 3 bases, with 12 bases sitting between them. The CDR3 sequence: CASSLGNRDYNEQFF. CDR3 DNA sequence: TGTGCCAGCAGCTTGGGCAATAGGGACTACAATGAGCAGTTCTTC.

The chain couples TRBV7-8 to TRBJ2-3; possible D gene TRBD2, 6 bases. V lost 1 base, J lost 4 bases, and 9 bases lay in between. The CDR3 has 14 amino acids. CDR1 is SGHVS and CDR2 is FQNEAQ in the germline V gene. CDR3 protein: CASSLGRESDTQYF. Here the CDR3 DNA reads TGTGCCAGCAGCTTAGGACGGGAGTCAGATACGCAGTATTTT.

The V and J genes are TRBV30 and TRBJ2-7; 8 bases are shared with TRBD2. This CDR3 is 16 amino acids long. The ends lost 4 bases at V and 1 base at J; junction bases unmatched: 12. CDR1 and CDR2 (germline): GTSNPN, SVGIG (reference sequence). CDR3 protein: CAWIGRGGTYSYEQYF. The DNA of the CDR3 is TGTGCCTGGATCGGACGGGGGGGGACATATTCCTACGAGCAGTACTTC. Using reference TRBV30 and TRBJ2-7 for the parts outside the CDR3, the full variable domain is SQTIHQWPATLVQPVGSPLSLECTVEGTSNPNLYWYRQAAGRGLQLLFYSVGIGQISSEVPQNLSASRPQDRQFILSSKKLLLSDSGFYLCAWIGRGGTYSYEQYFGPGTRLTVT.